This section outlines one TCR beta chain sequence together with its context. There are 20 residues in the CDR3. Unmatched junction bases numbered 18, after V lost 6 bases and J lost 0 bases. Germline-derived CDR1 and CDR2 are MDHEN and SYDVKM. The sample is drawn from a study of blood T cell repertoires in COVID-19. Study at large: COVID-19 samples from acute and convalescent phases originated in the United States, Italy and Spain.

The assay was immunoSEQ multiplex PCR, and TCRdb's table has in-frame clones only and misses some. Of tens of thousands of clones listed, roughly 90% are singletons. The receptor was isolated from a man aged 30 to 39 with acute or convalescent COVID-19. The chain links TRBV28 to TRBJ2-3; 10 bases line up with TRBD2. Sequencing was carried out using peripheral blood. The CDR3 DNA reads TGTGCCAGCAGCCCTAGAGAGGGGTCTAGCGGGAGTTCTAGCACAGATACGCAGTATTTT. It specifies CASSPREGSSGSSSTDTQYF.